This TCR beta chain was captured by sequencing in a study of beta chain features in type 1 diabetes listed by TCRdb under 2018. As for the study more broadly: Mean age, gender distribution, total cell number and subset yield were not different between patients and healthy donors. Across all samples, about 110 million sorted cells were examined, and cell number per subset correlated strongly with RNA yield. The study compared the TCRB repertoires of sorted circulating CD4+ T cell subsets in recently diagnosed type 1 diabetes patients with those in matched healthy donors. Whereas all 30 or so donors provided naive and central memory subsets, regulatory and stem cell-like memory subsets were isolated from just 8 patients and roughly eight healthy donors.

V loses 0 bases, J loses 13 bases, and the germline ends lie 13 bases apart. CDR1 is given as SNHLY and CDR2 as FYNNEI, both from the germline V gene. Inclusive of the bounding cysteine and phenylalanine, the CDR3 is 14 residues long. The CDR3 DNA has 42 bases and is translated from base 1. A single peripheral blood draw of around 120 mL on average was collected from each donor into heparinised tubes. A BD FACSAria II and a panel including CD45RO, CCR7, CD25, CD127, CD95 and CD27 were used to sort naive, central memory, regulatory and stem cell-like memory CD4+ T cells. A purity above 95% was achieved for all sorted populations. PBMCs were isolated immediately by Lymphoprep density gradient centrifugation and stained directly without culture. So that batch effects would be minimized, each experiment stained and sorted samples in pairs, pairing one healthy donor with one patient. Study-level results and caveats: Because cDNA rather than genomic DNA was sequenced, highly expressing activated cells could have been over-represented, although no difference in activation and CD3 levels was found between groups. Type 1 diabetes patients showed a moderate but significant shortening of TCRB CDR3 length in all four CD4+ subsets. PCR may preferentially amplify shorter templates, but because patient and control samples were amplified and corrected together, any resulting skew would affect both groups equally. HLA sub-analyses involved small numbers of individuals, so any influence of HLA type on TCRB rearrangement remained unresolved. Naive, central memory and regulatory TCRB repertoires appeared to be more alike among patients than among healthy donors. At VDJ recombination sites, patients with type 1 diabetes made fewer insertions and deleted more nucleotides, a pattern implying thymic rearrangement abnormalities.

This clone has ten or more counts. The clone's antigen remains unknown. Base quality data are lacking; no much larger clone is found one base away. The entire isolated RNA was reverse transcribed using the High Capacity cDNA Reverse Transcription Kit, and thus expressed TCRB transcripts were sequenced. Naive, central memory and regulatory T cell samples underwent deep immunoSEQ sequencing, averaging about 3.57 million total reads per sample. Sorted cells were lysed in RLT buffer and RNA was extracted with DNase-treated RNeasy Micro or Mini kits, depending on cell number. Each cell subset was processed on its own to prevent cross-contamination, while patient and healthy donor samples were processed together. Using the immunoSEQ multiplex PCR, TCRB sequences were amplified from cDNA into 87-bp fragments spanning the CDR3 region. Sequencing of the amplicons was done on the Illumina HiSeq platform. Concerning the study's data processing: PCR bias was computationally corrected using synthetic template baselines, reads within Hamming distance 2 were collapsed, and singletons that could not be merged were discarded. By aligning reads against IMGT, V, D and J genes, CDR3 length, and insertions or deletions at six rearrangement sites were assigned. Within each subset, clonotype counts were normalized to the number of sorted cells before true diversity and Gini coefficients were calculated with the tcR R package. Repertoire sharing was quantified using the overlap coefficient calculated on TCRB nucleotide sequences. In TCRdb, the immuneACCESS table is reduced to in-frame sequences with V and J assigned. These tables do not hold every clone; where another copy was compared, an unresolved V gene accounts for under half, and the others remain unexplained. That table is the source of V, J and clone size, and D and trimming were worked out from the DNA. The sample records roughly 300,000 clones, around 15% of which are singletons. More than 6.5% of the sample belongs to the ten largest clones.

In this chain, TRBV2 is recombined with TRBJ1-6; 6 matching bases give a weak D call of TRBD1. The sample taken for sequencing was central memory CD4+ T cells from blood. This receptor was obtained from a man aged 25 to 40 in good health. The encoded CDR3 is CASSEALRGAPLHF. The nucleotide sequence is given as TGTGCCAGCAGTGAAGCGCTTCGGGGGGCGCCCCTCCACTTT.